What follows are 3 T cell receptor beta chains derived from one specimen sequenced in a study of early T cells in non-severe SARS-CoV-2 infection. TCRdb called the 5' RACE reads again in MiXCR, with one record for every CDR3 protein. The sample carries more than 25,000 distinct CDR3 sequences, 8.5% to 10% recorded once. The material sequenced was whole blood. These receptors all come from an adult who was a healthcare worker with PCR-confirmed SARS-CoV-2 infection or an uninfected control (not recorded which).

Only a few counts were recorded for this clonotype. At one of its ends the junction is not consistent with the germline gene, which may arise from a read error. The genes are TRBV7-2 and TRBJ1-1; the D gene is possibly TRBD1 (5 bases). Germline V lookup: CDR1 SGHTA, CDR2 FQGNSA. This CDR3 has 15 amino acids. The CDR3 bases are TGTGTCAGCAGCTTAGCGCTCGGCAGGGTGGCTGAAGTTTTCTTT. It encodes CVSSLALGRVAEVFF.

This clonotype was counted at least ten times. CDR3 protein: CSANGLNTGELFF. The DNA for the CDR3 is TGCAGTGCTAACGGACTTAACACCGGGGAGCTGTTTTTT. J is TRBJ2-2 and V is TRBV20-1; weak D call: TRBD2 (5 bases). The CDR3 has 13 residues. With 4 bases removed from V and 2 bases from J, the gap between germline ends came to 8 bases. Looked up from germline, CDR1 is DFQATT and CDR2 is SNEGSKA (reference sequence).

In its sample, this clonotype ranks as medium-sized. This chain uses TRBV6-4 with TRBJ1-2, with D unresolved. Germline V gives CDR1 MRHNA, CDR2 SNTAGT. The CDR3 is 16 amino acids. V shed 3 bases and J shed 5 bases, with 19 bases lying between them. CDR3: CASSDTPQAGVYGYTF. DNA for the CDR3: TGTGCCAGCAGTGATACGCCCCAAGCCGGAGTATATGGCTACACCTTC.